The TCR beta chain under discussion was sequenced for a study of shared clonotypes between healthy human individuals. Libraries were prepared by immunoSEQ multiplex PCR; TCRdb keeps only in-frame clonotypes and omits some of them. This sample carries about 2.3 million clones, 85% to 95% of them seen once, and the ten largest clones take 0.37%. V was clipped by 6 bases and J by 5 bases; unmatched bases: 12. The CDR3 is 17 amino acids. CDR1 is SGHVS, CDR2 FQNEAQ, per germline. The chain has TRBV7-8 and TRBJ2-1; 11 bases fit TRBD1. This receptor was obtained from a young man in good health. Some clones in this sample may be carry-over from other donors' samples. Sample: naive CD4+ T cells from PBMCs. Subset reported: CD45RA+ positively selected. Here the CDR3 DNA reads TGTGCCAGCAGAACCCGGGACAGGGGGTATGCGGACAATGAGCAGTTCTTC. Protein sequence: CASRTRDRGYADNEQFF.